Below are 9 T cell receptor beta chains sequenced from a single sample in a study of CD8+ T cells in alopecia areata (dated by TCRdb to 2016 to 2019). The library was prepared using the immunoSEQ multiplex PCR assay. RNA was extracted from all samples and reverse transcribed into cDNA as template for TCR sequencing. Here the immuneACCESS table is served through TCRdb, limited to in-frame sequences with V and J called. Missing clones are a known gap in these copies; in checked studies unresolved V genes cover under half, and the rest lacks a known reason. The sample profile shows 110,000 or so clones; roughly 50% of them were found once. The ten biggest clones cover 3% to 4% of the sample. The time point label on this specimen signifies: roughly 26 weeks on oral tofacitinib. In the paper's terms, the treatment or condition label means: oral pan-JAK inhibitor, 5-10 mg twice daily. This sample comprised CD4+ T cells sorted from blood, obtained at week 24, from a patient treated with tofacitinib. Every receptor here comes from a human donor with alopecia areata.

CDR3 loop: CASKPTGRANYGYTF. The DNA for the CDR3 is TGCGCCAGCAAGCCAACGGGACGAGCTAACTATGGCTACACCTTC. This chain joins TRBV10-2 and TRBJ1-2; tentatively, D is TRBD1 (5 bases). V lost 7 bases and J 0 bases, leaving 15 bases between the germline ends. CDR1 is WSHSY, CDR2 SAAADI, per germline. The CDR3 has 15 residues.

This chain connects TRBV7-9 to TRBJ2-5; TRBD2 matches at 8 bases. V lost 6 bases, J lost 3 bases, and 6 bases stayed unmatched. Germline loops: CDR1 SEHNR, CDR2 FQNEAQ (reference sequence). The CDR3 has 14 residues. In DNA form, the CDR3 reads TGTGCCAGCAGACTCGGTAGCGGGGAAGAGACCCAGTACTTC. Residues: CASRLGSGEETQYF.

In its sample, this clone was seen a few times. J is TRBJ1-1 and V is TRBV7-9, with a weak D call TRBD1 (5 bases). This CDR3 comprises 14 residues. The germline V and J ends were trimmed by 3 bases and 1 base, with 9 bases remaining between them. In germline, CDR1 is SEHNR, CDR2 FQNEAQ (reference sequence). This CDR3 reads CASSFSGGNTEAFF. For the CDR3, the DNA is TGTGCCAGCAGCTTTAGTGGGGGGAACACTGAAGCTTTCTTT.

The V call is TRBV7-2, the J call TRBJ1-1; D unresolved. Deletions cut 8 bases from V and 1 base from J, with 8 bases between. CDR3 size: 12 residues. Germline V lookup: CDR1 SGHTA, CDR2 FQGNSA. The CDR3 region has the DNA TGTGCCAGCGGACGGGAGAACACTGAAGCTTTCTTT. Protein: CASGRENTEAFF.

J is TRBJ2-3 and V is TRBV7-9; TRBD1 aligns across 12 bases. This CDR3 comprises 17 residues. Trimming took 0 bases from V and 4 from J; bases not matched to a gene: 5. CDR1 and CDR2 (germline): SEHNR, FQNEAQ (reference sequence). CDR3 bases: TGTGCCAGCAGCTTAGCGGGGACAGGGGGCGCAGCAGATACGCAGTATTTT. This sequence encodes CASSLAGTGGAADTQYF.

V usage is TRBV19 and J usage is TRBJ2-2; 8 nucleotides align to TRBD2. V gave up 6 bases and J gave up 9 bases; unmatched junction bases: 15. This CDR3 is 16 amino acids long. CDR1 is LNHDA and CDR2 is SQIVND in the germline V gene (reference sequence). CDR3 amino acids: CASSPGGGDLAWELFF. The CDR3 DNA is TGTGCCAGTAGCCCCGGGGGGGGCGATCTGGCCTGGGAGCTGTTTTTT.

This clone showed up just a few times. The chain links TRBV19 to TRBJ1-6, with TRBD1 matching 7 bases. CDR1 is LNHDA, CDR2 SQIVND, per germline (reference sequence). The CDR3 extends over 15 amino acids. J gave up 4 bases and V 6 bases, and 6 bases lay outside the gene matches. CDR3 loop: CASSPTGRYNSPLHF. The CDR3 nucleotides read TGTGCCAGTAGCCCGACAGGGCGTTATAATTCACCCCTCCACTTT.

The chain couples TRBV7-3 to TRBJ2-1; tentative D call: TRBD2 (5 bases). This CDR3 region has 17 residues. The germline CDR1 and CDR2 sequences are SGHTA and FQGTGA. The V gene lost 0 bases and the J gene lost 8 bases, with 20 bases spanning the gap. As DNA, the CDR3 is TGTGCCAGCAGCTTAACAACCGGGAAGGCTAGTTTCGATGAGCAGTTCTTC. Translation: CASSLTTGKASFDEQFF.

The rearrangement uses TRBV2 and TRBJ1-6, with 9 bases that match TRBD1. The CDR3 has 16 residues. The V and J ends lost 6 bases and 5 bases, in that order; junction bases with no gene match: 8. CDR1 and CDR2 (germline): SNHLY, FYNNEI. The CDR3 DNA follows: TGTGCCAGCAGCCAACCCGGGACAGGGAATAATTCACCCCTCCACTTT. Translating gives CASSQPGTGNNSPLHF.